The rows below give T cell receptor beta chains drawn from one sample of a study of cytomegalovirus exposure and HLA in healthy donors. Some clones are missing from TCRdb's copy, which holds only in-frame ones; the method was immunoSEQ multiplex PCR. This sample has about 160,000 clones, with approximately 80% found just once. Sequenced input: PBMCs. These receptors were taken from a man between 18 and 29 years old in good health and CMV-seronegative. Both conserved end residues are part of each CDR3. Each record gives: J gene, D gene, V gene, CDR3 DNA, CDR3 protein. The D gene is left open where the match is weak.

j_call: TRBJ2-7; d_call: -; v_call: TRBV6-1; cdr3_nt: TGTGCCAGCAGTGAAGTGGGGGCCGGGCACGAGCAGTACTTC; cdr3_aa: CASSEVGAGHEQYF
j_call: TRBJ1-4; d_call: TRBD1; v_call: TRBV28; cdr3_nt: TGTGCCAGCAGTGAAAGACCGGGACAGAACTTCGAGGGTGAAAAACTGTTTTTT; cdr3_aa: CASSERPGQNFEGEKLFF
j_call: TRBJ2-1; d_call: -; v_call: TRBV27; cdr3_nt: TGTGCCAGCAGTACTCTAGAGGCCTCCTACAATGAGCAGTTCTTC; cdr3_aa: CASSTLEASYNEQFF
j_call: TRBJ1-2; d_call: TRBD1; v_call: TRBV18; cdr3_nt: TGTGCCAGCTCGGACAATGCCGGGACAGGCATCTATGGCTACACCTTC; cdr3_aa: CASSDNAGTGIYGYTF
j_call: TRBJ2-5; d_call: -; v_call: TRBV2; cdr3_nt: TGTGCCAGCAGTCACAGGGAAGGGGAGACCCAGTACTTC; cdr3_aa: CASSHREGETQYF
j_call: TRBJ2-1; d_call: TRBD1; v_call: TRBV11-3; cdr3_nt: TGTGCCAGCGGGACAGGGGGCCGGGATGAGCAGTTCTTC; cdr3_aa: CASGTGGRDEQFF
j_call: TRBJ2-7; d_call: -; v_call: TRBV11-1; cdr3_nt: TGTGCCAGCAGCTCACCCCACTTCTACGAGCAGTACTTC; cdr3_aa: CASSSPHFYEQYF
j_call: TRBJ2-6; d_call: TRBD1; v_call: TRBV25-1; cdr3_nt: TGTGCCAGCAGTGAAGACAGGGTCGGGGCCAACGTCCTGACCTTC; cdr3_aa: CASSEDRVGANVLTF
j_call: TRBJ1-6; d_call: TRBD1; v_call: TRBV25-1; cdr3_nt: TGTGCCAGCAGTGCGGCAGGGGGCTACAATTCACCCCTCCACTTT; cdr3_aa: CASSAAGGYNSPLHF
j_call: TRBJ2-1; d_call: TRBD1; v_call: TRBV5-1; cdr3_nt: TGCGCCAGCAGCCCCCGGGACAGGGGTATTGGTGTGGAGCAGTTCTTC; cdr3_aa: CASSPRDRGIGVEQFF
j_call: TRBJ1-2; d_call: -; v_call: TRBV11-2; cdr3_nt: TGTGCCAGCAGCCCTCCGGCCAGGGTGAAAGGCTACACCTTC; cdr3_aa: CASSPPARVKGYTF
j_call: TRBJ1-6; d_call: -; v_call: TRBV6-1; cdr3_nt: TGTGCCAGCGGGGCAGAAAATTCACCCCTCCACTTT; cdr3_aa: CASGAENSPLHF
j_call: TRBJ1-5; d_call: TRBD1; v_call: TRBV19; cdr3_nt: TGTGCCAGTAGTCAGGGGGGACAACAGCCCCAGCATTTT; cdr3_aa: CASSQGGQQPQHF